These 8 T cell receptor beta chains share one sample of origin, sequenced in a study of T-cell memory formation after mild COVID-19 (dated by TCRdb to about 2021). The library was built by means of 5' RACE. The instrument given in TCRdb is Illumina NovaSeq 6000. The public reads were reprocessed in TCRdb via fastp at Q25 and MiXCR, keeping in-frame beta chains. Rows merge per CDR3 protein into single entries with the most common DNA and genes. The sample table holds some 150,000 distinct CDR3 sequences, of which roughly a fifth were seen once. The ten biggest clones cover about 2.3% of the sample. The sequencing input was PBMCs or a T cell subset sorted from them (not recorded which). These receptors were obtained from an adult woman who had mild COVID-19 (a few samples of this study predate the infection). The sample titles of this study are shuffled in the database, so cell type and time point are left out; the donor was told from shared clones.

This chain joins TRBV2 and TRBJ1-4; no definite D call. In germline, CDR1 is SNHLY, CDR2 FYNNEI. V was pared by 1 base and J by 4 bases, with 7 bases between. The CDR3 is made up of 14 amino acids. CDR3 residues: CASSEGVNNEKLFF. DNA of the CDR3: TGTGCCAGCAGTGAAGGGGTGAATAATGAAAAACTGTTTTTT.

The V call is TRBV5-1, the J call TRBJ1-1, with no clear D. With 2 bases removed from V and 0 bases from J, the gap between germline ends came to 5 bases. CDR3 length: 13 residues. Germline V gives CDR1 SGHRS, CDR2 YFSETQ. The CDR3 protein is CASSFEVNTEAFF. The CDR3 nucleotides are TGCGCCAGCAGCTTTGAGGTGAACACTGAAGCTTTCTTT.

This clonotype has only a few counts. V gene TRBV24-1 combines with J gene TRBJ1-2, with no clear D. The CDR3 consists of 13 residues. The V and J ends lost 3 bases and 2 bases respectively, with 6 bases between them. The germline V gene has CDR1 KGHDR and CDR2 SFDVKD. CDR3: CATSDTANYGYTF. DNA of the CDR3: TGTGCCACCAGTGATACAGCAAACTATGGCTACACCTTC.

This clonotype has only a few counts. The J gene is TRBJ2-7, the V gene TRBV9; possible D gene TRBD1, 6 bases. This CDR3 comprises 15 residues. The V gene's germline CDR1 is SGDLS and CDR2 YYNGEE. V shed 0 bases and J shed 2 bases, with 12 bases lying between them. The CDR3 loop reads CASSVGGQPPYEQYF. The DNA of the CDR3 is TGTGCCAGCAGCGTAGGCGGACAGCCTCCCTACGAGCAGTACTTC.

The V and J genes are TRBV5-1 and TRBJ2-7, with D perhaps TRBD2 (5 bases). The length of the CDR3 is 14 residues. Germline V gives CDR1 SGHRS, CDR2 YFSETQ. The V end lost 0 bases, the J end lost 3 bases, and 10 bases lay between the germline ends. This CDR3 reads CASSLAGVNYEQYF. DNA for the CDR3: TGCGCCAGCAGCTTGGCCGGGGTTAACTACGAGCAGTACTTC.

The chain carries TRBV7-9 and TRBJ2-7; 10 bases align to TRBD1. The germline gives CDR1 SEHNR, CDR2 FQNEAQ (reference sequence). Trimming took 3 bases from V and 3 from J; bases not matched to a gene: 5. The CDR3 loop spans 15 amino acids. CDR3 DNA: TGTGCCAGCAGCTTGGGTTGGGACAGGGGCTACGAGCAGTACTTC. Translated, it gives CASSLGWDRGYEQYF. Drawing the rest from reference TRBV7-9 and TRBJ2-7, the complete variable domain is DTGVSQNPRHKITKRGQNVTFRCDPISEHNRLYWYRQTLGQGPEFLTYFQNEAQLEKSRLLSDRFSAERPKGSFSTLEIQRTEQGDSAMYLCASSLGWDRGYEQYFGPGTRLTVT.

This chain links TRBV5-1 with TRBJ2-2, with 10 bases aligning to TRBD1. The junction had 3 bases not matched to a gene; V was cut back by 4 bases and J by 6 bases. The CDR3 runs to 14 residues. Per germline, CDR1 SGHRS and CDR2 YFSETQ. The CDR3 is CASSQGQGSGELFF. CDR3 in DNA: TGCGCCAGCAGCCAGGGACAGGGGTCCGGGGAGCTGTTTTTT. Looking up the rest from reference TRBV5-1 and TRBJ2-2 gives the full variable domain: KAGVTQTPRYLIKTRGQQVTLSCSPISGHRSVSWYQQTPGQGLQFLFEYFSETQRNKGNFPGRFSGRQFSNSRSEMNVSTLELGDSALYLCASSQGQGSGELFFGEGSRLTVL.

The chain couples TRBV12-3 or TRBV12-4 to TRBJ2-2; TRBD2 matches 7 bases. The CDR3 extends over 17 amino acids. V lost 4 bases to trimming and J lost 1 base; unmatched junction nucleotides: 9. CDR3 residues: CASSSRGLAGNTGELFF. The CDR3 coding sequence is TGTGCCAGCAGTTCCCGTGGATTAGCGGGGAACACCGGGGAGCTGTTTTTT.